This T cell receptor beta chain was observed in a study of T-cell reconstitution after alpha-beta-depleted transplantation in children (dated by TCRdb to the mid-2010s). Regarding the complete study: Using TCR repertoire profiling, the study quantitatively followed how T-cell immune reconstitution unfolded in children after TCRalphabeta/CD19-depleted allogeneic hematopoietic cell transplantation.

The library came from PCR. Instrument on record: Illumina HiSeq 2500. TCR libraries were prepared with molecular barcoding, using unique molecular identifiers to normalize TCRbeta repertoire quantification. Using fastp at Q25 and MiXCR, TCRdb reprocessed the public reads and kept productive beta chains. Rows are unified per CDR3 protein, each entry keeping the most common DNA and genes. In all, the sample holds 500,000 to 650,000 distinct CDR3 sequences, and roughly 13% of those were seen once. The ten largest clones capture about 2.2% of the sample. V lost 6 bases and J lost 4 bases; the stretch between them is 16 bases long. CDR1 is given as DFQATT and CDR2 as SNEGSKA, both from the germline V gene (reference sequence). CDR3 length: 14 amino acids, cysteine to phenylalanine. Only the CDR3 region is kept as DNA, spanning 42 bases read in frame from base 1. General findings and caveats noted by the study authors: Apparently early alphabetaT-cell count recovery about two months after transplant reportedly relied on only several hundred rapidly expanded clones derived from non-depleted graft cells. In some patients, the high TCRbeta diversity seen at day 60 was put down to recipient T cells and intrathymic progenitors that had survived conditioning. Hyperexpanded clone frequencies declined over subsequent months; after one year, T-cell counts and TCRbeta diversity were mostly attributed to newly produced T cells.

Details on this clonotype: The target of this receptor is not known. No base quality information exists; no much larger clone differs at one position.

This specimen's treatment or condition label, per the study, means: allogeneic hematopoietic cell transplantation with graft depleted of TCRalphabeta T cells and CD19 B cells. Transplant recipients were children who received TCRalphabeta/CD19-depleted allogeneic hematopoietic cell grafts. Source: PBMCs, mostly from graft donor cells, taken 360 days after TCRalphabeta/CD19-depleted stem cell transplant. The sequence links TRBV20-1 to TRBJ2-1; the D region is possibly TRBD1 or TRBD2, each matching across 6 bases. This clonotype was sampled from a male patient younger than 18 who had a stem cell transplant for acute myeloid leukemia, so the T cells may come from the graft donor. The DNA sequence is given as TGCAGTGCCCCGCGGGGACACCCTTACAATGAGCAGTTCTTC. It is translated as CSAPRGHPYNEQFF.